Listed below are T cell receptor beta chains from one sample, sequenced in a study of blood T cells in healthy people across ages. TCRdb used MiXCR to reprocess the 5' RACE reads, holding one entry per CDR3 protein. The sample lists about 900,000 distinct CDR3 sequences, about 48% seen once, with 13% in the top ten. Source material: blood. Source of these receptors: a man aged 25 to 40 in good health. CDR3s include the opening cysteine and the closing phenylalanine or tryptophan. A D gene is named only where the DNA matches it firmly. Where a row states a size, it is once, few, many or the class of an expanded clone; other rows omit it.

D gene: NA; V gene: TRBV6-5; clone size: few; J gene: TRBJ2-1; CDR3 protein: CASSYWRSYNEQFF; CDR3 DNA: TGTGCCAGCAGTTATTGGAGGTCCTACAATGAGCAGTTCTTC
D gene: TRBD1; V gene: TRBV20-1; clone size: few; J gene: TRBJ1-5; CDR3 protein: CSARDSDRALEQHF; CDR3 DNA: TGCAGTGCTAGAGACTCCGACAGGGCCTTGGAGCAGCATTTT
D gene: TRBD1; V gene: TRBV20-1; clone size: NA; J gene: TRBJ1-5; CDR3 protein: CSAAPPTGGSNQPQHF; CDR3 DNA: TGCAGTGCTGCCCCACCTACAGGGGGTAGTAATCAGCCCCAGCATTTT
D gene: NA; V gene: TRBV20-1; clone size: NA; J gene: TRBJ2-7; CDR3 protein: CSARTTEEAQYF; CDR3 DNA: TGCAGTGCTAGAACTACAGAAGAGGCCCAGTACTTC
D gene: NA; V gene: TRBV25-1; clone size: NA; J gene: TRBJ2-7; CDR3 protein: CASSAPKSSYEQYF; CDR3 DNA: TGTGCCAGCAGTGCGCCCAAGAGTTCCTACGAGCAGTACTTC
D gene: NA; V gene: TRBV11-3; clone size: once; J gene: TRBJ2-1; CDR3 protein: CASSLSISTNEQFF; CDR3 DNA: TGTGCCAGCAGCTTAAGCATCTCCACCAATGAGCAGTTCTTC
D gene: NA; V gene: TRBV4-3; clone size: many; J gene: TRBJ2-5; CDR3 protein: CASSQDRSSQETQYF; CDR3 DNA: TGCGCCAGCAGCCAAGACAGGAGTTCCCAAGAGACCCAGTACTTC
D gene: TRBD1; V gene: TRBV4-1; clone size: NA; J gene: TRBJ1-1; CDR3 protein: CASSPRTGVNTEAFF; CDR3 DNA: TGCGCCAGCAGCCCAAGGACAGGGGTGAACACTGAAGCTTTCTTT
D gene: NA; V gene: TRBV27; clone size: many; J gene: TRBJ2-1; CDR3 protein: CASRGSSRLASSYNEQFF; CDR3 DNA: TGTGCCAGCAGAGGGAGTAGTCGGCTTGCGAGCTCCTACAATGAGCAGTTCTTC
D gene: TRBD2; V gene: TRBV7-2; clone size: NA; J gene: TRBJ2-3; CDR3 protein: CASSPGRTSTDTQYF; CDR3 DNA: TGTGCCAGCAGCCCCGGGAGGACTAGCACAGATACGCAGTATTTT
D gene: TRBD1; V gene: TRBV4-1; clone size: NA; J gene: TRBJ2-2; CDR3 protein: CASSQDRGLNTGELFF; CDR3 DNA: TGCGCCAGCAGCCAAGATAGGGGGCTGAACACCGGGGAGCTGTTTTTT
D gene: NA; V gene: TRBV4-2; clone size: NA; J gene: TRBJ1-1; CDR3 protein: CASSQDAGSWDTEAFF; CDR3 DNA: TGTGCCAGCAGCCAAGACGCCGGATCATGGGACACTGAAGCTTTCTTT
D gene: NA; V gene: TRBV12-3/TRBV12-4; clone size: NA; J gene: TRBJ1-2; CDR3 protein: CASSLEVGMGGYTF; CDR3 DNA: TGTGCCAGCAGTTTAGAGGTCGGCATGGGGGGCTACACCTTC
D gene: NA; V gene: TRBV6-5; clone size: NA; J gene: TRBJ1-2; CDR3 protein: CASRAGGQRYGYTF; CDR3 DNA: TGTGCCAGCAGAGCTGGGGGTCAGCGCTATGGCTACACCTTC
D gene: TRBD1; V gene: TRBV24-1; clone size: once; J gene: TRBJ1-1; CDR3 protein: CATSDSPGQGHGTEAFF; CDR3 DNA: TGTGCCACCAGTGATTCACCGGGACAGGGCCACGGAACTGAAGCTTTCTTT
D gene: TRBD1; V gene: TRBV4-2; clone size: once; J gene: TRBJ1-4; CDR3 protein: CASSQGGTGEEKLFF; CDR3 DNA: TGTGCCAGCAGCCAAGGCGGGACAGGGGAGGAAAAACTGTTTTTT
D gene: NA; V gene: TRBV6-2/TRBV6-3; clone size: NA; J gene: TRBJ2-1; CDR3 protein: CASRWTVLSYNEQFF; CDR3 DNA: TGTGCCAGCAGGTGGACAGTTCTCTCCTACAATGAGCAGTTCTTC
D gene: NA; V gene: TRBV20-1; clone size: NA; J gene: TRBJ1-4; CDR3 protein: CSARDDPDYNEKLFF; CDR3 DNA: TGCAGTGCTAGAGATGACCCCGATTATAATGAAAAACTGTTTTTT
D gene: TRBD1; V gene: TRBV6-5; clone size: few; J gene: TRBJ2-7; CDR3 protein: CASSYSTGTASYEQYF; CDR3 DNA: TGTGCCAGCAGTTACTCGACCGGGACAGCATCCTACGAGCAGTACTTC
D gene: NA; V gene: TRBV9; clone size: NA; J gene: TRBJ1-5; CDR3 protein: CASSGGTTGNQPQHF; CDR3 DNA: TGTGCCAGCAGCGGCGGGACGACGGGAAATCAGCCCCAGCATTTT
D gene: NA; V gene: TRBV7-9; clone size: once; J gene: TRBJ1-2; CDR3 protein: CASGSRVNYGYTF; CDR3 DNA: TGTGCCAGCGGCTCCAGGGTTAACTATGGCTACACCTTC
D gene: NA; V gene: TRBV6-5; clone size: NA; J gene: TRBJ2-7; CDR3 protein: CASSYSPWTEQYF; CDR3 DNA: TGTGCCAGCAGTTACAGTCCGTGGACGGAGCAGTACTTC
D gene: TRBD1; V gene: TRBV5-1; clone size: once; J gene: TRBJ1-1; CDR3 protein: CASRQTGSVTEAFF; CDR3 DNA: TGCGCCAGCAGACAGACAGGGTCGGTCACTGAAGCTTTCTTT
D gene: TRBD1; V gene: TRBV12-3/TRBV12-4; clone size: NA; J gene: TRBJ1-1; CDR3 protein: CASSLGGQPEAFF; CDR3 DNA: TGTGCCAGCAGTCTAGGGGGACAGCCCGAAGCTTTCTTT
D gene: NA; V gene: TRBV10-3; clone size: few; J gene: TRBJ1-5; CDR3 protein: CAIVAAENQPQHF; CDR3 DNA: TGTGCCATCGTGGCTGCAGAAAATCAGCCCCAGCATTTT
D gene: NA; V gene: TRBV6-2/TRBV6-3; clone size: few; J gene: TRBJ1-2; CDR3 protein: CASSYKDRAYGYTF; CDR3 DNA: TGTGCCAGCAGTTACAAGGACAGAGCCTATGGCTACACCTTC
D gene: TRBD1; V gene: TRBV6-5; clone size: NA; J gene: TRBJ1-4; CDR3 protein: CASSSGQSTNEKLFF; CDR3 DNA: TGTGCCAGCAGTTCGGGACAGTCAACTAATGAAAAACTGTTTTTT
D gene: TRBD2; V gene: TRBV7-2; clone size: many; J gene: TRBJ2-5; CDR3 protein: CASSLNLAGRETQYF; CDR3 DNA: TGTGCCAGCAGCCTGAATCTAGCGGGAAGAGAGACCCAGTACTTC
D gene: NA; V gene: TRBV15; clone size: NA; J gene: TRBJ2-1; CDR3 protein: CATSKPRELGEVSYNEQFF; CDR3 DNA: TGTGCCACCAGCAAGCCCCGGGAGCTTGGGGAAGTCTCCTACAATGAGCAGTTCTTC
D gene: NA; V gene: TRBV6-5; clone size: few; J gene: TRBJ1-6; CDR3 protein: CASSYSPLSGSPLHF; CDR3 DNA: TGTGCCAGCAGTTACTCCCCTCTTTCCGGTTCACCCCTCCACTTT
D gene: NA; V gene: TRBV6-1; clone size: NA; J gene: TRBJ1-2; CDR3 protein: CASKRRGVSNYGYTF; CDR3 DNA: TGTGCCAGCAAAAGAAGGGGGGTGTCTAACTATGGCTACACCTTC
D gene: NA; V gene: TRBV5-1; clone size: NA; J gene: TRBJ1-1; CDR3 protein: CASSLNTGWVNTEAFF; CDR3 DNA: TGCGCCAGCAGCTTGAACACAGGGTGGGTGAACACTGAAGCTTTCTTT
D gene: NA; V gene: TRBV29-1; clone size: NA; J gene: TRBJ1-1; CDR3 protein: CSVVRGMVGTEAFF; CDR3 DNA: TGCAGCGTTGTAAGGGGGATGGTCGGGACTGAAGCTTTCTTT
D gene: NA; V gene: TRBV4-3; clone size: NA; J gene: TRBJ1-2; CDR3 protein: CASSQDSGGRYGYTF; CDR3 DNA: TGCGCCAGCAGCCAAGATTCCGGAGGGAGGTATGGCTACACCTTC
D gene: NA; V gene: TRBV10-3; clone size: NA; J gene: TRBJ2-7; CDR3 protein: CAISDPGLDERYF; CDR3 DNA: TGTGCCATCAGTGACCCCGGTTTAGACGAGCGGTACTTC
D gene: TRBD2; V gene: TRBV20-1; clone size: once; J gene: TRBJ2-7; CDR3 protein: CSARIAGGTYEQYF; CDR3 DNA: TGCAGTGCTAGAATAGCGGGGGGGACCTACGAGCAGTACTTC
D gene: NA; V gene: TRBV21-1; clone size: NA; J gene: TRBJ1-4; CDR3 protein: CASSKIWRPRVFF; CDR3 DNA: TGTGCCAGCAGCAAAATCTGGCGGCCGAGGGTGTTTTTT
D gene: TRBD1; V gene: TRBV27; clone size: NA; J gene: TRBJ1-4; CDR3 protein: CAIKDRSNEKLFF; CDR3 DNA: TGTGCCATCAAGGACAGGTCTAATGAAAAACTGTTTTTT
D gene: TRBD1; V gene: TRBV11-3; clone size: few; J gene: TRBJ2-7; CDR3 protein: CASSLRSAGTGFEQYF; CDR3 DNA: TGTGCCAGCAGCTTACGATCTGCGGGGACAGGGTTCGAGCAGTACTTC
D gene: NA; V gene: TRBV20-1; clone size: NA; J gene: TRBJ2-3; CDR3 protein: CSARRGTRSTDTQYF; CDR3 DNA: TGCAGTGCTAGAAGAGGGACACGGAGCACAGATACGCAGTATTTT
D gene: NA; V gene: TRBV4-3; clone size: few; J gene: TRBJ2-7; CDR3 protein: CASSQDWKGAYEQYF; CDR3 DNA: TGCGCCAGCAGCCAAGATTGGAAGGGTGCCTACGAGCAGTACTTC
D gene: NA; V gene: TRBV28; clone size: once; J gene: TRBJ1-1; CDR3 protein: CASSPNKGGFTEAFF; CDR3 DNA: TGTGCCAGCAGCCCAAACAAGGGAGGGTTCACTGAAGCTTTCTTT